A selection of T cell receptor beta chains follows, all from one sample in a study of molecular identifiers for immune sequencing clone quantification. A single record per CDR3 protein comes from TCRdb applying MiXCR to the PCR reads. The sample has fewer than 350,000 distinct CDR3 sequences, about 22% seen once. Sequencing was done on a sample of naive CD8+ T cells from blood, with Jurkat cell RNA spiked in. Receptor source: a human donor in good health. Some libraries in this study had Jurkat cell RNA spiked in. Both conserved end residues are part of each CDR3. Part of the rows lack a size; the others show once, few, many or a class for expanded clones.

CDR3 length | clone size | J gene | V gene | CDR3 protein
12 | . | TRBJ1-1 | TRBV30 | CALGRMSTEAFF
13 | . | TRBJ1-5 | TRBV3-1 | CASSLGSTGEKHF
12 | few | TRBJ2-1 | TRBV13 | CASSYRGLEQFF
14 | few | TRBJ2-1 | TRBV5-6 | CASSFYRTYNEQFF
15 | . | TRBJ2-3 | TRBV6-5 | CASSYGAGGTDTQYF
16 | many | TRBJ1-5 | TRBV6-6 | CASSYRRAGSNQPQHF
17 | few | TRBJ2-2 | TRBV7-7 | CASSSLPASRGTGELFF
14 | many | TRBJ1-3 | TRBV7-9 | CASSDSNSGNTIYF
15 | many | TRBJ1-3 | TRBV7-9 | CASSFLNRDGNTIYF
15 | few | TRBJ2-3 | TRBV12-3/TRBV12-4 | CASSLGTGYTDTQYF
14 | many | TRBJ2-3 | TRBV7-9 | CASSLVPSTDTQYF
17 | . | TRBJ1-4 | TRBV29-1 | CSVEEGESFATNEKLFF
15 | many | TRBJ1-2 | TRBV7-2 | CASSPDRGVEYGYTF
14 | few | TRBJ1-5 | TRBV20-1 | CSASPGTADQPQHF
10 | many | TRBJ2-7 | TRBV7-2 | CASSLERAEF
19 | few | TRBJ2-3 | TRBV20-1 | CSATGLAGEHRGTLDTQYF
15 | . | TRBJ2-1 | TRBV11-3 | CASSSPSAGSHEQFF
13 | many | TRBJ1-1 | TRBV20-1 | CSARDRSNTEAFF
15 | few | TRBJ2-5 | TRBV4-1 | CASSQDRGGLETQYF
18 | many | TRBJ2-3 | TRBV27 | CASSLSTLTSIRTDTQYF
14 | . | TRBJ1-1 | TRBV27 | CASSSTGFLAEAFF
14 | . | TRBJ2-7 | TRBV25-1 | CASNEVGDTYEQYF
14 | few | TRBJ2-3 | TRBV5-1 | CASSTGTGVDTQYF
12 | many | TRBJ2-2 | TRBV29-1 | CIPPWEAGELFF
15 | . | TRBJ1-1 | TRBV27 | CASSLYPPGGTEAFF
14 | . | TRBJ1-1 | TRBV5-1 | CASSLTGIVTEAFF